The 30 T cell receptor beta chains listed next were all sequenced from one sample in a study of T cells after posttransplantation cyclophosphamide. Produced via immunoSEQ multiplex PCR; TCRdb's table is partial and in-frame only. Observed in the sample are about 1,900 clones, none of them singletons. Treatment was busulfan-fludarabine conditioning, a marrow graft, and cyclophosphamide on days +3 and +4. The sequencing used PBMCs, collected 86 days after allogeneic stem cell transplant with posttransplant cyclophosphamide. All receptors derive from a female patient aged 60 to 70 who received an allogeneic stem cell transplant from a related donor and was CMV-positive. A share of the T cells may be of graft donor origin.

This clone has a count of ten or more. The genes are TRBV7-2 and TRBJ2-2; tentatively, D is TRBD2 (6 bases). Trimming shortened V by 3 bases and J by 5 bases, and 13 bases separated the two germline ends. This CDR3 region has 15 residues. Germline CDR1 and CDR2: SGHTA and FQGNSA. The CDR3 is CASSFKAGGTGELFF. The CDR3 DNA reads as TGTGCCAGCAGCTTTAAAGCGGGCGGAACCGGGGAGCTGTTTTTT.

By sample share, this clone is medium-sized. The CDR3 DNA is TGTGCCAGCAGCTTAGGGACAGGGGGATCTAACTATGGCTACACCTTC. As protein: CASSLGTGGSNYGYTF. The V and J genes are TRBV7-9 and TRBJ1-2, with TRBD1 matching over 10 bases. With V trimmed by 1 base and J by 0 bases, 2 bases remained unmatched. The CDR3 runs to 16 residues. Germline V gives CDR1 SEHNR, CDR2 FQNEAQ (reference sequence). The entire variable domain, with the rest obtained from reference TRBV7-9 and TRBJ1-2, is as follows: DTGVSQNPRHKITKRGQNVTFRCDPISEHNRLYWYRQTLGQGPEFLTYFQNEAQLEKSRLLSDRFSAERPKGSFSTLEIQRTEQGDSAMYLCASSLGTGGSNYGYTFGSGTRLTVV.

By share, this clone ranks as medium-sized. This chain joins TRBV7-2 and TRBJ2-7; 9 bases align to TRBD2. V dropped 1 base and J dropped 2; count of bases not matched to a gene: 3. This CDR3 comprises 15 residues. Germline V lookup: CDR1 SGHTA, CDR2 FQGNSA. CDR3 nucleotide sequence: TGTGCCAGCAGCTTAGGCGGGACTAGCACCTACGAGCAGTACTTC. This translates into CASSLGGTSTYEQYF.

This clone has at least ten counts. The V gene is TRBV14, the J gene TRBJ2-5, with D tentatively TRBD2 (6 bases). Germline assignment: CDR1 SGHDN and CDR2 FVKESK. V dropped 4 bases and J dropped 0 bases, with 18 bases sitting between them. The CDR3 totals 17 residues. The CDR3 region is CASSPRRDSQYQETQYF. In nucleotides, the CDR3 is TGTGCCAGCAGCCCCAGGCGGGACTCCCAATACCAAGAGACCCAGTACTTC. Filled out from reference TRBV14 and TRBJ2-5, the complete variable domain reads EAGVTQFPSHSVIEKGQTVTLRCDPISGHDNLYWYRRVMGKEIKFLLHFVKESKQDESGMPNNRFLAERTGGTYSTLKVQPAELEDSGVYFCASSPRRDSQYQETQYFGPGTRLLVL.

This clone was seen many times. V and J are TRBV29-1 and TRBJ1-1, with D possibly matching TRBD1 (5 bases). Trimming pared 7 bases from V and 3 bases from J, leaving 15 bases between. This CDR3 has 13 amino acids. Germline lookup yields CDR1 SQVTM and CDR2 ANQGSEA. The CDR3 is CSAQTVDYTEAFF. DNA of the CDR3: TGCAGCGCCCAGACAGTTGACTACACTGAAGCTTTCTTT.

In its sample, this clone ranks as medium-sized (0.01 to 0.1%). V gene TRBV5-4 combines with J gene TRBJ2-7; TRBD2 aligns across 8 bases. This CDR3 spans 14 amino acids. The ends lost 5 bases at V and 0 bases at J; junction bases unmatched: 4. Germline V lookup: CDR1 SGHNT, CDR2 YYREEE (reference sequence). The CDR3 DNA is TGTGCCAGCAGTTATAGCGGGACCTCCTACGAGCAGTACTTC. Amino acid sequence: CASSYSGTSYEQYF.

This clone is medium-sized (0.01 to 0.1%) within its sample. This chain joins TRBV12-5 and TRBJ1-4, with unresolved D. CDR1 is LGHNT, CDR2 FRNRAP, per germline. Trimming took off 1 base at V and 8 bases at J, with 11 bases between the two ends. The CDR3 covers 14 residues. DNA of the CDR3: TGTGCTAGTGGTTTGGGGAGGGTCGGAGAAAAACTGTTTTTT. Translating gives CASGLGRVGEKLFF.

This clone was observed at least ten times. In nucleotides, the CDR3 is TGTGCCAGCATGAGACTGGGACAGCCGAACACCGGGGAGCTGTTTTTT. It yields the protein CASMRLGQPNTGELFF. V gene TRBV5-6 combines with J gene TRBJ2-2, with 7 bases that match TRBD1. This CDR3 has 16 amino acids. J lost 0 bases, V lost 6 bases, and 8 bases had no gene match. The germline gives CDR1 SGHDT, CDR2 YYEEEE.

This clone was found many times. This chain connects TRBV27 to TRBJ1-6; D not certain. The CDR3 is 19 residues long. V was clipped by 5 bases and J by 8 bases, with 28 bases between them. Per the germline V gene, CDR1 is MNHEY and CDR2 is SMNVEV (reference sequence). The DNA of the CDR3 is TGTGCCAGCAGTCGGTTAGGAGGACTGCACTCTCCCGGGGATTCACCCCTCCACTTT. Protein sequence: CASSRLGGLHSPGDSPLHF.

This clone came up many times. V gene TRBV29-1 combines with J gene TRBJ1-4; the D gene is possibly TRBD1 (5 bases). Germline values: CDR1 SQVTM, CDR2 ANQGSEA. The CDR3 runs 13 residues. The V and J ends lost 2 bases and 2 bases respectively, with 6 bases between them. The CDR3 sequence is CSVESGTNEKLFF. In DNA, the CDR3 is TGCAGCGTTGAATCAGGGACTAATGAAAAACTGTTTTTT. The entire variable domain, with the rest obtained from reference TRBV29-1 and TRBJ1-4, is as follows: SAVISQKPSRDICQRGTSLTIQCQVDSQVTMMFWYRQQPGQSLTLIATANQGSEATYESGFVIDKFPISRPNLTFSTLTVSNMSPEDSSIYLCSVESGTNEKLFFGSGTQLSVL.

This clone was found many times. The chain combines TRBV11-2 with TRBJ2-5; a weak D match, TRBD2 (5 bases). The V and J ends lost 1 base and 4 bases respectively, with 16 bases between them. The CDR3 length is 16 residues. From germline, CDR1 is SGHAT and CDR2 FQNNGV. CDR3 in amino acids: CASSLGGRGSRETQYF. The CDR3 bases are TGTGCCAGCAGCTTAGGCGGGCGAGGAAGTCGAGAGACCCAGTACTTC. Filled out from reference TRBV11-2 and TRBJ2-5, the complete variable domain reads EAGVAQSPRYKIIEKRQSVAFWCNPISGHATLYWYQQILGQGPKLLIQFQNNGVVDDSQLPKDRFSAERLKGVDSTLKIQPAKLEDSAVYLCASSLGGRGSRETQYFGPGTRLLVL.

This clone was seen ten or more times. This chain joins TRBV5-4 and TRBJ2-7; D perhaps matches TRBD1 (5 bases). The CDR3 contains 13 residues. CDR1 is SGHNT and CDR2 is YYREEE in the germline V gene (reference sequence). Trimming removed 2 bases at V and 4 bases at J, with 10 bases between. The CDR3 region has the DNA TGTGCCAGCAGCTTCTCAAGGGGTTACGAGCAGTACTTC. This encodes CASSFSRGYEQYF.

In its sample, this clone was seen a few times. J is TRBJ2-2 and V is TRBV11-2; D unresolved. The germline V and J ends were trimmed by 5 bases and 4 bases, with 14 bases remaining between them. Germline CDR1 SGHAT, CDR2 FQNNGV. This CDR3 has 15 amino acids. The CDR3 coding sequence is TGTGCCAGCAGCCCAGGCTACGGTGGCACCGGGGAGCTGTTTTTT. It yields the protein CASSPGYGGTGELFF.

There are many counts of this clone. The chain recombines TRBV7-8 with TRBJ2-1, with a tentative D call TRBD2 (5 bases). Trimming pared 5 bases from V and 0 bases from J, leaving 23 bases between. CDR3 size: 19 residues. Germline V gene data show CDR1 as SGHVS and CDR2 as FQNEAQ. CDR3 amino acids: CASSRGNLASQSSYNEQFF. Written as DNA, the CDR3 is TGTGCCAGCAGCCGAGGTAATTTAGCGTCCCAGAGCTCCTACAATGAGCAGTTCTTC.

This clone is classed as medium-sized. The chain has TRBV11-2 and TRBJ2-6; D is perhaps TRBD1 (6 bases). Germline CDR1 and CDR2: SGHAT and FQNNGV. V was clipped by 4 bases and J by 0 bases, with 13 bases between them. The CDR3 totals 17 residues. DNA of the CDR3: TGTGCCAGCAGCTCGCGAGGACAGAGCTCTGGGGCCAACGTCCTGACTTTC. Translating it yields CASSSRGQSSGANVLTF.

This clone has ten or more counts. The V gene is TRBV7-8, the J gene TRBJ2-1; TRBD1 aligns across 9 bases. CDR1 SGHVS and CDR2 FQNEAQ come from the germline V gene. Trimming removed 5 bases from V and 0 bases from J; junction bases left unmatched: 17. The CDR3 has 20 amino acids. CDR3 sequence reads: CASSRTRDRDTSSSYNEQFF. For the CDR3, the DNA is TGTGCCAGCAGCCGCACGAGGGACAGGGACACTAGTAGCTCCTACAATGAGCAGTTCTTC.

This clone is medium-sized in the sample. The chain recombines TRBV2 with TRBJ2-1; 11 bases fit TRBD2. The germline CDR1 and CDR2 sequences are SNHLY and FYNNEI. The CDR3 totals 16 residues. J lost 3 bases, V lost 4 bases, and 5 bases had no gene match. In DNA, the CDR3 is TGTGCCAGCAGTGGACGACTAGCGGGAAACTACAATGAGCAGTTCTTC. This sequence encodes CASSGRLAGNYNEQFF.

This clone was observed at least ten times. This rearrangement joins TRBV5-5 to TRBJ2-4; perhaps TRBD2 as D (6 bases). Germline values: CDR1 SGHKS, CDR2 YYEKEE (reference sequence). This CDR3 comprises 16 residues. V dropped 7 bases and J dropped 5 bases, with 22 bases sitting between them. The CDR3 loop reads CASGYAGSRGQNIQYF. The CDR3, as DNA: TGTGCCAGCGGTTATGCCGGGAGCCGGGGTCAAAACATTCAGTACTTC.

By its share, this clone is medium-sized (0.01 to 0.1%). The V call is TRBV19, the J call TRBJ2-6; 12 bases map to TRBD1. The germline CDR1 and CDR2 sequences are LNHDA and SQIVND (reference sequence). The CDR3 has 16 residues. V was clipped by 6 bases and J by 2 bases; unmatched bases: 2. CDR3 loop: CASRGTGGAGANVLTF. The CDR3 region has the DNA TGTGCCAGTAGGGGGACAGGGGGCGCTGGGGCCAACGTCCTGACTTTC.

This clone was seen at least ten times. J is TRBJ2-3 and V is TRBV28; D ambiguous. V lost 2 bases to trimming and J lost 2 bases, with 11 bases between them. This CDR3 contains 15 residues. Germline V lookup: CDR1 MDHEN, CDR2 SYDVKM. The CDR3 sequence: CASSLVGRNTDTQYF. CDR3 DNA: TGTGCCAGCAGTTTAGTTGGCAGAAACACAGATACGCAGTATTTT.

This clone is deemed medium-sized (0.01 to 0.1%). Written as DNA, the CDR3 is TGTGCCACCGCCCTAGCGGGAGCCGGTGAGCAGTTCTTC. It specifies CATALAGAGEQFF. The chain joins TRBV24-1 to TRBJ2-1, with 10 nucleotides matching TRBD2. CDR3 length: 13 residues. Germline CDR1 reads KGHDR; CDR2 reads SFDVKD. V lost 9 bases and J lost 9; bases outside the gene matches: 7.

This clone is medium-sized within its sample. This chain uses TRBV14 with TRBJ1-2, with TRBD1 as a possible D gene (5 bases). The CDR3 totals 15 residues. The V gene lost 0 bases and the J gene lost 8 bases, with 16 bases spanning the gap. Germline loops: CDR1 SGHDN, CDR2 FVKESK. The CDR3 DNA reads as TGTGCCAGCAGCCAAGATCGACTCCAGGGCCGGGGCTACACCTTC. Translated: CASSQDRLQGRGYTF.

This clone has a count of ten or more. CDR3: CASSFGRDYYGYTF. The CDR3, as DNA: TGTGCCAGCAGTTTCGGAAGGGACTACTATGGCTACACCTTC. The chain links TRBV28 to TRBJ1-2, with a possible D match to TRBD1 (5 bases). Germline CDR1 reads MDHEN; CDR2 reads SYDVKM. Trimming stripped 3 bases from V and 3 bases from J, with 11 bases between. The CDR3 runs to 14 residues.

This clone counts as medium-sized (0.01 to 0.1%). This chain links TRBV6-1 with TRBJ2-1; 8 bases are shared with TRBD2. The CDR3 spans 15 residues. Trimming took 2 bases from V and 9 from J; bases not matched to a gene: 9. Per germline, CDR1 MNHNS and CDR2 SASEGT. CDR3 nucleotide sequence: TGTGCCAGCAGTGAAATGGGACTAGAAGGCGGTGAGCAGTTCTTC. This sequence encodes CASSEMGLEGGEQFF.

This clone is categorized as medium-sized. The chain couples TRBV18 to TRBJ2-2; 8 positions agree with TRBD1. The J segment lost 5 bases and the V segment lost 4 bases, leaving 9 bases of the junction unmatched. CDR1 is KGHSH and CDR2 is LQKENI in the germline V gene. The CDR3 loop spans 16 amino acids. CDR3 region: CASSLSGQELTGELFF. CDR3 in DNA: TGTGCCAGCTCACTATCGGGACAGGAGTTGACCGGGGAGCTGTTTTTT.

This clone was seen repeatedly, ten times or more. This chain connects TRBV6-2 or TRBV6-3 to TRBJ2-1, with 8 bases identical to TRBD2. CDR1 and CDR2 from the germline V gene are MNHEY and SVGEGT. CDR3 size: 15 residues. V was clipped by 4 bases and J by 4 bases; unmatched bases: 6. CDR3 sequence (DNA): TGTGCCAGCAGTTTGGTCGGGGGGGTATACAATGAGCAGTTCTTC. It yields the protein CASSLVGGVYNEQFF.

This clone came up many times. The J gene is TRBJ1-3, the V gene TRBV29-1; 8 bases match TRBD1. The CDR3 spans 13 residues. The V segment lost 7 bases and the J segment 4 bases; nucleotides outside the gene matches: 6. In germline, CDR1 is SQVTM, CDR2 ANQGSEA. The CDR3 nucleotides are TGCAGCGGACGGACAGGGTCGGGAAACACCATATATTTT. This codes for CSGRTGSGNTIYF.

This clone qualifies as medium-sized (0.01 to 0.1%). J is TRBJ2-7 and V is TRBV10-2; 7 positions agree with TRBD1. Unmatched junction bases numbered 9, after V lost 6 bases and J lost 1 base. The CDR3 loop spans 15 amino acids. Germline V gene lookup returns CDR1 WSHSY and CDR2 SAAADI. The CDR3 sequence: CASRPHRGDSYEQYF. CDR3 nucleotides: TGCGCCAGCAGGCCCCACAGGGGCGATTCCTACGAGCAGTACTTC.

This clone showed up many times. V usage is TRBV2 and J usage is TRBJ1-5; TRBD1 matches at 8 bases. This CDR3 has 14 residues. V lost 4 bases to trimming and J lost 2 bases; unmatched junction nucleotides: 1. CDR1 SNHLY and CDR2 FYNNEI come from the germline V gene. The DNA of the CDR3 is TGTGCCAGCAGTGCGACAGGGGGCAATCAGCCCCAGCATTTT. This codes for CASSATGGNQPQHF.

This clone was detected ten times or more. The rearrangement uses TRBV4-1 and TRBJ2-5; D is ambiguous. V lost 4 bases and J lost 2, with 8 bases in between. CDR1 and CDR2 (germline): MGHRA, YSYEKL. The CDR3 consists of 13 residues. In DNA, the CDR3 is TGCGCCAGCAGCCGGCTGGCACAAGAGACCCAGTACTTC. Its protein is CASSRLAQETQYF.